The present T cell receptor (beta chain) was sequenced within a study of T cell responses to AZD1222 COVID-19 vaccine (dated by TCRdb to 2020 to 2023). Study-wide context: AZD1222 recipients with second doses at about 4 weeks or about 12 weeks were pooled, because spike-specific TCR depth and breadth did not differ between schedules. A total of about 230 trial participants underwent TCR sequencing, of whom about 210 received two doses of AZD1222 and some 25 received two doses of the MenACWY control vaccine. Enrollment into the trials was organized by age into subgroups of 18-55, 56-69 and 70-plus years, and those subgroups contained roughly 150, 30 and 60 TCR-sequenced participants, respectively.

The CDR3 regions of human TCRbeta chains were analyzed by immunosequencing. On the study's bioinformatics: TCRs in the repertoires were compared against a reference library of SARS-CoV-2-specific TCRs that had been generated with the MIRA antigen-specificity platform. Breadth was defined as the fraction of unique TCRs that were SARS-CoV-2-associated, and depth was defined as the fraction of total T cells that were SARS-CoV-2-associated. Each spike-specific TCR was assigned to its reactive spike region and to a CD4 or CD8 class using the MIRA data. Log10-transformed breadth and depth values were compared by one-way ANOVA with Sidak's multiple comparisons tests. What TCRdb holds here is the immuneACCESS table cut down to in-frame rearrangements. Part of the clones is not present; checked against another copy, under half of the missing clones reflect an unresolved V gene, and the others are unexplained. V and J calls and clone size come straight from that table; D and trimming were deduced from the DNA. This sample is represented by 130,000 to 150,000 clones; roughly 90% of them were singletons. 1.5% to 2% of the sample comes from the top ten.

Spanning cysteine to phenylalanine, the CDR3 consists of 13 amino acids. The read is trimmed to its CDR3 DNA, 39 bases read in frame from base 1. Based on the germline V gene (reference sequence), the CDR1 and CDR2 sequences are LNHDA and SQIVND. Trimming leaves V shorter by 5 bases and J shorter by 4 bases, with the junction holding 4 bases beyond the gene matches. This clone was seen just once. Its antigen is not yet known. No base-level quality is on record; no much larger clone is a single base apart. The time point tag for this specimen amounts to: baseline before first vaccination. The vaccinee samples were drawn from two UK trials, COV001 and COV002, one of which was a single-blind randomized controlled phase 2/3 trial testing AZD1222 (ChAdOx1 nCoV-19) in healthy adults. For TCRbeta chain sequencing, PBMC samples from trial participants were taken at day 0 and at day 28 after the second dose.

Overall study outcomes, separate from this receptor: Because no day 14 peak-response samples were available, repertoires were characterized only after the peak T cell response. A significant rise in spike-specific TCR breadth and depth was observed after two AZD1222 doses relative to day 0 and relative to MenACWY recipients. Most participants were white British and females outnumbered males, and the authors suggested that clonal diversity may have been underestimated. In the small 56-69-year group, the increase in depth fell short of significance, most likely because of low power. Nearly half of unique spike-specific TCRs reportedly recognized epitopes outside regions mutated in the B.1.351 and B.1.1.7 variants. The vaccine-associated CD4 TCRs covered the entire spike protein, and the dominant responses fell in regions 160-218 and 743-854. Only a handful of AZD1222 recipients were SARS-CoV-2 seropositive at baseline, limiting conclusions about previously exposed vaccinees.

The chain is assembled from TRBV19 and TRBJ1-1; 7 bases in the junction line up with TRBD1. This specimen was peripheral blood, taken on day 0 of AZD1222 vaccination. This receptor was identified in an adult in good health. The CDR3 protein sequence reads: CASSYYRGTEAFF. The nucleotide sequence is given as TGTGCCAGTAGTTATTACAGGGGCACTGAAGCTTTCTTT.